This note documents a single TCR beta chain sequence. Its antigen is undetermined. This specimen comes from a study of cytomegalovirus exposure and HLA in healthy donors. The study's findings and limits: A missense DCLRE1C variant was associated with V- and J-gene trimming of TCR beta chains in a later analysis, and an independent cohort replicated the association.

Primers included in the PCR were 60 Vbeta and 13 Jbeta primers. Method: immunoSEQ multiplex PCR; TCRdb's copy keeps in-frame clones and lacks some. The sample carries roughly 230,000 clones, 80% to 95% recorded once. CDR1 is SQVTM and CDR2 is ANQGSEA in the germline V gene. The CDR3 length is 12 residues. V lost 6 bases and J lost 2, with 11 bases in between. This chain joins TRBV29-1 and TRBJ2-7; weak D call: TRBD1 (6 bases). The sequence derives from a girl aged 2 to 10 in good health and CMV-seronegative. Sequenced input: PBMCs. This CDR3 reads CSVQGDAYEQYF. CDR3 nucleotide sequence: TGCAGCGTACAGGGAGACGCCTACGAGCAGTACTTC.